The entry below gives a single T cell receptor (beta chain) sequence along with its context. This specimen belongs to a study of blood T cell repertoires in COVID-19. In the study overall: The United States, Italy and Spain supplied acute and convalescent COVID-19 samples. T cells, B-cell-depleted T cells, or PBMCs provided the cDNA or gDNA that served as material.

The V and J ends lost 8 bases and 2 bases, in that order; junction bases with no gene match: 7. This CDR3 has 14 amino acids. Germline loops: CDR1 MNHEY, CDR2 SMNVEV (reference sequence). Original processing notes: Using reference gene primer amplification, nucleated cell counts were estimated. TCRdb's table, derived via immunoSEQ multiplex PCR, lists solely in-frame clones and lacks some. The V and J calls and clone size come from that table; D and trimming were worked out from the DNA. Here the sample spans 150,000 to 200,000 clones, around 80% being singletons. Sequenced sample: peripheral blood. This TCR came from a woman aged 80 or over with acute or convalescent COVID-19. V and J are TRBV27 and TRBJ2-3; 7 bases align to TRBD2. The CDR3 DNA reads TGTGCCAGCGGGGGGGGAGGCACCACAGATACGCAGTATTTT. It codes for CASGGGGTTDTQYF.